One and the same sample provided the 30 T cell receptor beta chains below, sequenced in a study of blood T cell repertoires in COVID-19. Here immunoSEQ multiplex PCR was the method, and the copy in TCRdb shows in-frame clones only, minus some. The repertoire holds some 670,000 clones, with 70% to 90% as singletons. Sequenced: peripheral blood. The origin of the receptors is a woman younger than 30 with acute or convalescent COVID-19.

The rearrangement links TRBV6-5 to TRBJ1-1; no definite D call. The germline V gene has CDR1 MNHEY and CDR2 SVGAGI. V lost 0 bases and J lost 5, with 16 bases in between. This CDR3 has 16 amino acids. The CDR3 here is CASSYSTGLLRTEAFF. The CDR3 coding sequence is TGTGCCAGCAGTTACTCGACTGGACTGCTTCGTACTGAAGCTTTCTTT.

The gene calls are TRBV6-1 and TRBJ1-3; tentative D call: TRBD1 (5 bases). This CDR3 is 17 amino acids long. V dropped 0 bases and J dropped 0 bases, with 12 bases sitting between them. In germline, CDR1 is MNHNS, CDR2 SASEGT. The CDR3 DNA sequence: TGTGCCAGCAGTGAAGCTGAACAGGTCATCTCTGGAAACACCATATATTTT. This translates into CASSEAEQVISGNTIYF.

The chain is built from TRBV29-1 and TRBJ2-3; TRBD2 agrees at 8 bases. The V and J ends lost 7 bases and 4 bases, in that order; junction bases with no gene match: 10. The germline CDR1 and CDR2 sequences are SQVTM and ANQGSEA. The CDR3 loop spans 14 amino acids. The CDR3 coding sequence is TGCAGCGCCTGGCCGGGACTAGGCGCAGATACGCAGTATTTT. Residues: CSAWPGLGADTQYF.

Here the CDR3 reads CASSPRTGYIGNTIYF. The CDR3 coding sequence is TGTGCCAGCAGTCCGCGGACAGGGTATATTGGAAACACCATATATTTT. The chain combines TRBV27 with TRBJ1-3, with 8 bases lining up with TRBD1. The CDR3 is made up of 16 amino acids. V trimming: 5 bases; J trimming: 3 bases; junction bases outside the gene matches: 9. Germline lookup yields CDR1 MNHEY and CDR2 SMNVEV (reference sequence).

As to this clone: The same CDR3 can be traced to other DNA sequences in this sample. The CDR3 spells CASSLSWNTEAFF. The CDR3 nucleotides read TGTGCCAGCAGTTTGTCCTGGAACACTGAAGCTTTCTTT. The chain employs TRBV27 and TRBJ1-1; D remains ambiguous. Germline V gene sequence: CDR1 MNHEY, CDR2 SMNVEV (reference sequence). V shed 3 bases and J shed 1 base, with 6 bases lying between them. This CDR3 comprises 13 residues.

This rearrangement joins TRBV7-3 to TRBJ2-3, with a possible D match to TRBD2 (6 bases). This CDR3 is 15 amino acids long. CDR1 and CDR2 (germline): SGHTA, FQGTGA. V was shortened by 0 bases and J by 0 bases, with 7 bases between the two germline ends. Here the CDR3 reads CASSLTRGSTDTQYF. CDR3 DNA: TGTGCCAGCAGCTTAACTCGGGGGAGCACAGATACGCAGTATTTT.

A single count supports this clone. The V call is TRBV5-5, the J call TRBJ2-3; 7 bases fit TRBD1. The CDR3 is made up of 14 amino acids. CDR1 is SGHKS and CDR2 is YYEKEE in the germline V gene (reference sequence). V was pared by 4 bases and J by 4 bases, with 6 bases of the junction left unmatched. CDR3 nucleotide sequence: TGTGCCAGCAGCCTGAGGGGGCAGGCAGATACGCAGTATTTT. This gives the protein CASSLRGQADTQYF.

The chain has TRBV19 and TRBJ1-6; D is possibly TRBD1 (6 bases). This CDR3 contains 14 residues. Trimming removed 1 base at V and 11 bases at J, with 12 bases between. The germline V gene encodes CDR1 LNHDA and CDR2 SQIVND (reference sequence). CDR3: CASSIAQQGTPLHF. CDR3 sequence (DNA): TGTGCCAGTAGTATAGCCCAACAGGGTACACCCCTCCACTTT.

A note on this clone: The sample carries other DNA sequences with the same CDR3. The chain is built from TRBV3-1 (or the pseudogene TRBV3-2) and TRBJ1-2; TRBD1 aligns across 7 bases. The junction had 1 base not matched to a gene; V was cut back by 2 bases and J by 4 bases. In germline, CDR1 is LGHDT, CDR2 YNNKEL (reference sequence). CDR3 length: 13 residues. Written as DNA, the CDR3 is TGTGCCAGCAGCCAACAGGGGGGCTATGGCTACACCTTC. This sequence encodes CASSQQGGYGYTF.

This sequence joins TRBV10-3 and TRBJ1-1, with D perhaps TRBD1 (6 bases). Trimming cost V 2 bases and J 11 bases, with 12 bases left between them. Looked up from germline, CDR1 is ENHRY and CDR2 is SYGVKD. The CDR3 spans 12 residues. CDR3 residues: CAISEGQSWAFF. CDR3 bases: TGTGCCATCAGTGAGGGACAGTCTTGGGCTTTCTTT.

V and J are TRBV28 and TRBJ1-4; perhaps TRBD1 as D (6 bases). V lost 4 bases to trimming and J lost 7 bases, with 25 bases between them. This CDR3 spans 18 amino acids. Per the germline V gene, CDR1 is MDHEN and CDR2 is SYDVKM. Here the CDR3 DNA reads TGTGCCAGCAGTTCCCTCGAAAGCCCTCAGGGGTGGGGTGAAAAACTGTTTTTT. Amino acid sequence: CASSSLESPQGWGEKLFF.

The V and J genes are TRBV12-5 and TRBJ1-1; possibly TRBD1 for D (5 bases). The CDR3 spans 15 residues. Germline CDR1 and CDR2: LGHNT and FRNRAP. With 3 bases removed from V and 5 bases from J, the gap between germline ends came to 16 bases. In DNA, the CDR3 is TGTGCTAGTGGTTTATCCCAGGGTTGGGATACTGAAGCTTTCTTT. This translates into CASGLSQGWDTEAFF.

The chain has TRBV6-1 and TRBJ2-7; D might be TRBD2 (6 bases). The CDR3 extends over 15 amino acids. Trimming took 1 base from V and 2 from J, leaving 12 bases between them. CDR1 and CDR2 from the germline V gene are MNHNS and SASEGT. CDR3: CASSEVGGNPYEQYF. CDR3 in DNA: TGTGCCAGCAGTGAAGTGGGAGGAAATCCCTACGAGCAGTACTTC.

This sequence joins TRBV5-1 and TRBJ2-3, with D perhaps matching TRBD1 (5 bases). This CDR3 comprises 18 residues. The V gene's germline CDR1 is SGHRS and CDR2 YFSETQ. V lost 4 bases and J 0 bases, leaving 21 bases between the germline ends. The CDR3 sequence is CASSPSPTATSSTDTQYF. CDR3 in DNA: TGCGCCAGCAGCCCAAGCCCGACAGCTACCTCTAGCACAGATACGCAGTATTTT.

The chain is built from TRBV27 and TRBJ1-1, with TRBD1 as a possible D gene (6 bases). Germline CDR1 reads MNHEY; CDR2 reads SMNVEV (reference sequence). CDR3 length: 16 amino acids. Trimming cost V 1 base and J 4 bases, with 16 bases left between them. CDR3 DNA: TGTGCCAGCAGTTTATTAACAGGGCCGCTTGTCACTGAAGCTTTCTTT. It specifies CASSLLTGPLVTEAFF.

This clone was counted a single time. The chain recombines TRBV2 with TRBJ1-1; 7 positions agree with TRBD1. J lost 4 bases, V lost 6 bases, and 8 bases had no gene match. Germline CDR1 and CDR2: SNHLY and FYNNEI. The CDR3 contains 14 residues. CDR3 sequence reads: CASSVTGTGTEAFF. The CDR3 DNA is TGTGCCAGCAGCGTGACAGGGACCGGCACTGAAGCTTTCTTT.

J is TRBJ1-3 and V is TRBV27; 7 bases are shared with TRBD1. V lost 6 bases and J lost 2; bases outside the gene matches: 4. CDR1 and CDR2 (germline): MNHEY, SMNVEV (reference sequence). This CDR3 contains 14 residues. CDR3 in DNA: TGTGCCAGCAGCTCTACAGGGGCTGGAAACACCATATATTTT. As protein: CASSSTGAGNTIYF.

The gene calls are TRBV6-5 and TRBJ1-2; TRBD1 might be the D (5 bases). Germline V gene sequence: CDR1 MNHEY, CDR2 SVGAGI. This CDR3 has 14 amino acids. V was pared by 5 bases and J by 6 bases, with 16 bases between. The chain's CDR3 is CASSPGDSRDGYTF. The CDR3 DNA follows: TGTGCCAGCAGTCCCGGGGACTCTCGGGATGGCTACACCTTC.

This clone was seen just once. This chain joins TRBV7-9 and TRBJ1-2; 7 positions agree with TRBD1. V was clipped by 1 base and J by 5 bases; unmatched bases: 4. This CDR3 comprises 14 residues. In germline, CDR1 is SEHNR, CDR2 FQNEAQ (reference sequence). The CDR3 DNA reads TGTGCCAGCAGCTTAGTTCCAGGGGGATATGGCTACACCTTC. Translation gives CASSLVPGGYGYTF. The complete variable domain, with remaining parts taken from reference TRBV7-9 and TRBJ1-2, reads DTGVSQNPRHKITKRGQNVTFRCDPISEHNRLYWYRQTLGQGPEFLTYFQNEAQLEKSRLLSDRFSAERPKGSFSTLEIQRTEQGDSAMYLCASSLVPGGYGYTFGSGTRLTVV.

Only one count was recorded for this clone. The V gene is TRBV19, the J gene TRBJ1-6; D is unresolved. Per the germline V gene, CDR1 is LNHDA and CDR2 is SQIVND (reference sequence). The CDR3 spans 14 residues. V lost 4 bases and J 4 bases, leaving 8 bases between the germline ends. The CDR3: CASSSAEYNSPLHF. The CDR3 bases are TGTGCCAGTAGTAGCGCGGAATATAATTCACCCCTCCACTTT.

The chain employs TRBV15 and TRBJ1-2; no firm D call. Germline V CDR1 and CDR2: LNHNV, YYDKDF (reference sequence). Trimming took off 1 base at V and 8 bases at J, with 8 bases between the two ends. CDR3 length: 12 amino acids. CDR3 amino acids: CATSRVGEGYTF. The CDR3 nucleotides are TGTGCCACCAGCAGAGTCGGGGAGGGCTACACCTTC.

In this sample, this clone turned up once. The V and J genes are TRBV5-1 and TRBJ2-3, with 7 bases fitting TRBD1. The V segment lost 0 bases and the J segment 4 bases; nucleotides outside the gene matches: 5. From germline, CDR1 is SGHRS and CDR2 YFSETQ. CDR3 size: 15 residues. The CDR3 sequence: CASSLEDRFADTQYF. The CDR3 DNA is TGCGCCAGCAGCTTGGAGGACAGGTTTGCAGATACGCAGTATTTT.

The rearrangement joins TRBV13 to TRBJ2-7, with 8 bases identical to TRBD1. Germline V gene lookup returns CDR1 PRHDT and CDR2 FYEKMQ (reference sequence). The V segment lost 6 bases and the J segment 3 bases; nucleotides outside the gene matches: 4. The CDR3 is 13 residues long. CDR3 nucleotide sequence: TGTGCCAGCAGAGGGACAGGACTCTACGAGCAGTACTTC. It yields the protein CASRGTGLYEQYF.

This chain links TRBV21-1 with TRBJ1-1. TRBV21-1 is a pseudogene. This CDR3 spans 19 amino acids. The CDR3, as DNA: TGTGCCAGCAGCGGGAGTCGGGTAGTGCGGGGGGCGCGTGACACTGAAGCTTTCTTT. Residues: CASSGSRVVRGARDTEAFF.

The chain recombines TRBV18 with TRBJ1-1; D is unresolved. Trimming left V 0 bases short and J 1 base short, with 6 bases between. The CDR3 spans 14 residues. CDR1 KGHSH and CDR2 LQKENI come from the germline V gene. CDR3 loop: CASSPPGRNTEAFF. For the CDR3, the DNA is TGTGCCAGCTCACCACCGGGGAGGAACACTGAAGCTTTCTTT.

V gene TRBV24-1 combines with J gene TRBJ2-1, with D possibly being TRBD1 (6 bases). This CDR3 is 11 amino acids long. CDR1 is KGHDR, CDR2 SFDVKD, per germline. Trimming took off 9 bases at V and 6 bases at J, with 8 bases between the two ends. Here the CDR3 DNA reads TGTGCCACCCAGGGGTTCAATGAGCAGTTCTTC. Its protein product is CATQGFNEQFF.

V and J are TRBV5-6 and TRBJ2-7; D is unclear. V was trimmed by 1 base and J by 5 bases, leaving 7 bases between them. Germline CDR1 is SGHDT and CDR2 is YYEEEE. The CDR3 is 12 amino acids. CDR3 sequence: CASSLTVHEQYF. CDR3 DNA: TGTGCCAGCAGCTTGACAGTCCACGAGCAGTACTTC. The full variable domain, with the rest looked up from reference TRBV5-6 and TRBJ2-7, is DAGVTQSPTHLIKTRGQQVTLRCSPKSGHDTVSWYQQALGQGPQFIFQYYEEEERQRGNFPDRFSGHQFPNYSSELNVNALLLGDSALYLCASSLTVHEQYFGPGTRLTVT.

The V gene is TRBV11-3, the J gene TRBJ2-3; TRBD2 matches at 7 bases. The CDR3 extends over 14 amino acids. CDR1 is SGHNT, CDR2 YENEEA, per germline. V lost 1 base and J lost 7; bases outside the gene matches: 5. CDR3 protein: CASSLGEGANTQYF. CDR3 DNA sequence: TGTGCCAGCAGCTTAGGGGAGGGCGCAAATACGCAGTATTTT.

This clone was counted once. This chain connects TRBV27 to TRBJ2-1; the D gene is possibly TRBD2 (5 bases). The CDR3 runs to 13 residues. From germline, CDR1 is MNHEY and CDR2 SMNVEV (reference sequence). The V end was cut by 5 bases, the J end by 7 bases, with 12 bases between. CDR3 loop: CASSPRSGNEQFF. DNA of the CDR3: TGTGCCAGCAGTCCCCGCTCGGGGAATGAGCAGTTCTTC.

The chain joins TRBV2 to TRBJ2-1, with 7 bases identical to TRBD1. Looked up from germline, CDR1 is SNHLY and CDR2 is FYNNEI. The CDR3 has 19 residues. Trimming at V came to 3 bases and at J to 8 bases, leaving 22 bases not matched to a gene. The CDR3 DNA reads TGTGCCAGCAGTGATCGACTATCACAGGGGTGGGGGATTGTGGATGAGCAGTTCTTC. This gives the protein CASSDRLSQGWGIVDEQFF.